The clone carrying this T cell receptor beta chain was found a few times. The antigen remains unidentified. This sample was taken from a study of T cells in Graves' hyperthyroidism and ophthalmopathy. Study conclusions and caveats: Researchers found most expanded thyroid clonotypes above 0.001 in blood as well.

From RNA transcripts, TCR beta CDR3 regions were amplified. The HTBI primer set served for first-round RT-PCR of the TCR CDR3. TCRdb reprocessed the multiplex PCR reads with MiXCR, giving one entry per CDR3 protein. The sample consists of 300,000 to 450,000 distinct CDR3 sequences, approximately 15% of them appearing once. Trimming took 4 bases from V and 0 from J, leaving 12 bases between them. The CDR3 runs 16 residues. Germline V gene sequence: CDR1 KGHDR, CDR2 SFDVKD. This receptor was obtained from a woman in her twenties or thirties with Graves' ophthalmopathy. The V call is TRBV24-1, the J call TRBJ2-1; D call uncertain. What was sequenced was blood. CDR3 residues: CATSESTGLSYNEQFF. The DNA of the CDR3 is TGTGCCACCAGTGAGTCAACGGGCCTCTCCTACAATGAGCAGTTCTTC.